These 31 T cell receptor beta chains came from one sample sequenced in a study of control samples from healthy donors and cancer patients. The protocol was immunoSEQ multiplex PCR, while the TCRdb copy is restricted to in-frame clones and leaves out a portion. The data contain some 130,000 clones, 80% to 95% of them seen just once; the ten biggest clones take up 2% to 3%. Material: blood. These receptors all stem from a man between 40 and 49 years old in good health.

V gene TRBV6-5 combines with J gene TRBJ2-7; 11 positions match TRBD2. CDR3 length: 14 residues. With 6 bases clipped from V and 2 bases from J, the junction kept 3 bases outside the gene matches. Germline V gene data show CDR1 as MNHEY and CDR2 as SVGAGI. The CDR3 bases are TGTGCCAGCAGCCGGACTAGCGGGCCCTACGAGCAGTACTTC. It is translated as CASSRTSGPYEQYF.

This rearrangement joins TRBV9 to TRBJ2-3; D might be TRBD1 (6 bases). Germline loops: CDR1 SGDLS, CDR2 YYNGEE. The ends were cut back, 1 base at V and 4 bases at J, with 13 bases in the middle. This CDR3 has 15 residues. CDR3 residues: CASSVQGTNADTQYF. The CDR3, as DNA: TGTGCCAGCAGCGTACAGGGGACAAACGCAGATACGCAGTATTTT.

The rearrangement joins TRBV13 to TRBJ2-2; 8 nucleotides match TRBD2. Germline V gene data show CDR1 as PRHDT and CDR2 as FYEKMQ (reference sequence). V was clipped by 6 bases and J by 6 bases; unmatched bases: 6. This CDR3 is 14 amino acids long. CDR3 DNA: TGTGCCAGCAGATTCTTCGGGGGGGCCGGGGAGCTGTTTTTT. This codes for CASRFFGGAGELFF.

The chain couples TRBV29-1 to TRBJ2-7; the D gene could be TRBD1 or TRBD2 (5 bases each). Trimming cost V 7 bases and J 2 bases, with 15 bases left between them. This CDR3 region has 13 residues. The germline CDR1 and CDR2 sequences are SQVTM and ANQGSEA. The chain's CDR3 is CSGGTEAPYEQYF. The CDR3 region has the DNA TGCAGCGGTGGGACGGAGGCTCCCTACGAGCAGTACTTC.

This chain links TRBV19 with TRBJ1-1; no firm D call. V was trimmed by 6 bases and J by 5 bases, leaving 13 bases between them. The germline CDR1 and CDR2 sequences are LNHDA and SQIVND (reference sequence). The CDR3 is 13 residues long. DNA for the CDR3: TGTGCCAGTAGGGACGATATACGGACTGAAGCTTTCTTT. It yields the protein CASRDDIRTEAFF. The full variable domain, rest sourced from reference TRBV19 and TRBJ1-1, is DGGITQSPKYLFRKEGQNVTLSCEQNLNHDAMYWYRQDPGQGLRLIYYSQIVNDFQKGDIAEGYSVSREKKESFPLTVTSAQKNPTAFYLCASRDDIRTEAFFGQGTRLTVV.

This chain links TRBV7-3 with TRBJ2-1, with 9 nucleotides matching TRBD1. The junction had 4 bases not matched to a gene; V was cut back by 5 bases and J by 5 bases. Germline CDR1 SGHTA, CDR2 FQGTGA. This CDR3 is built from 14 residues. CDR3 sequence reads: CASSRWTGDNEQFF. DNA for the CDR3: TGTGCCAGCAGCCGATGGACAGGGGACAATGAGCAGTTCTTC.

A word on this clone: Other DNA sequences in the sample encode the same CDR3. This chain links TRBV10-2 with TRBJ2-3; D call uncertain. V dropped 6 bases and J dropped 2 bases, with 3 bases sitting between them. The CDR3 contains 11 residues. From germline, CDR1 is WSHSY and CDR2 SAAADI. The CDR3 DNA follows: TGCGCCAGCAGCCCCACAGATACGCAGTATTTT. As protein: CASSPTDTQYF.

This sequence joins TRBV12-5 and TRBJ2-3; 8 bases agree with TRBD1. The germline CDR1 and CDR2 sequences are LGHNT and FRNRAP. Trimming at V came to 6 bases and at J to 5 bases, leaving 7 bases not matched to a gene. The CDR3 covers 14 residues. CDR3 region: CASGGQGAEDTQYF. The CDR3, as DNA: TGTGCTAGTGGAGGGCAGGGGGCCGAAGATACGCAGTATTTT.

V and J are TRBV6-1 and TRBJ2-1; D is unclear. V lost 1 base, J lost 9 bases, and 7 bases lay in between. CDR3 length equals 12 residues. Germline loops: CDR1 MNHNS, CDR2 SASEGT. The CDR3 DNA is TGTGCCAGCAGTGAAGGGACCATTGAGCAGTTCTTC. It translates to CASSEGTIEQFF.

The chain employs TRBV4-1 and TRBJ1-5; tentative D call: TRBD1 (5 bases). Trimming took off 1 base at V and 0 bases at J, with 10 bases between the two ends. Germline loops: CDR1 MGHRA, CDR2 YSYEKL. The CDR3 contains 16 residues. The CDR3 DNA reads TGCGCCAGCAGCCAAGGTGGCAGGGCTAGCAATCAGCCCCAGCATTTT. It specifies CASSQGGRASNQPQHF.

V usage is TRBV30 and J usage is TRBJ2-1; the D is unclear. Per germline, CDR1 GTSNPN and CDR2 SVGIG (reference sequence). This CDR3 has 11 residues. V lost 4 bases to trimming and J lost 5 bases, with 6 bases between them. CDR3 DNA sequence: TGTGCCTGGAAAGGAAACAATGAGCAGTTCTTC. This codes for CAWKGNNEQFF.

The CDR3 nucleotides read TGTGCCTGGAGTCGGCAGGGATACACTGAAGCTTTCTTT. It specifies CAWSRQGYTEAFF. The chain joins TRBV30 to TRBJ1-1; D is perhaps TRBD1 (5 bases). In germline, CDR1 is GTSNPN, CDR2 SVGIG (reference sequence). V lost 2 bases to trimming and J lost 3 bases, with 10 bases between them. This CDR3 is 13 amino acids long.

The rearrangement joins TRBV6-4 to TRBJ2-1; 9 bases fit TRBD2. Germline CDR1 MRHNA, CDR2 SNTAGT. This CDR3 region has 15 residues. The V segment lost 3 bases and the J segment 12 bases; nucleotides outside the gene matches: 12. Here the CDR3 DNA reads TGTGCCAGCAGTGAGGGGCTAGCGGGGACAATGAGGCAGTTCTTC. Residues: CASSEGLAGTMRQFF.

This clone has just a few counts. This chain connects TRBV29-1 to TRBJ1-1; a possible D gene is TRBD1 (5 bases). V was shortened by 7 bases and J by 1 base, with 16 bases between the two germline ends. There are 14 residues in the CDR3. Germline V CDR1 and CDR2: SQVTM, ANQGSEA. The CDR3 protein is CSANSLQGNTEAFF. The CDR3 DNA reads TGCAGCGCAAACTCCCTTCAGGGGAACACTGAAGCTTTCTTT.

The rearrangement joins TRBV28 to TRBJ1-2; no definite D call. Germline assignment: CDR1 MDHEN and CDR2 SYDVKM. Trimming took 4 bases from V and 2 from J, leaving 11 bases between them. This CDR3 has 14 amino acids. The CDR3 is CASSYPGQNYGYTF. Here the CDR3 DNA reads TGTGCCAGCAGTTACCCGGGCCAGAACTATGGCTACACCTTC.

The chain carries TRBV18 and TRBJ2-3; perhaps TRBD2 as D (6 bases). This CDR3 spans 16 amino acids. Trimming cost V 3 bases and J 0 bases, with 13 bases left between them. Germline CDR1 is KGHSH and CDR2 is LQKENI. CDR3: CASSPTITSSTDTQYF. DNA for the CDR3: TGTGCCAGCTCACCGACCATTACTAGCAGCACAGATACGCAGTATTTT.

The chain combines TRBV28 with TRBJ1-1; tentatively, D is TRBD1 (5 bases). In germline, CDR1 is MDHEN, CDR2 SYDVKM. This CDR3 has 13 residues. Trimming pared 6 bases from V and 5 bases from J, leaving 13 bases between. The CDR3 DNA is TGTGCCAGCAGCTGGGGGGGTGGAACTGAAGCTTTCTTT. Its translation is CASSWGGGTEAFF.

V gene TRBV11-2 combines with J gene TRBJ2-7; 11 bases line up with TRBD1. Germline values: CDR1 SGHAT, CDR2 FQNNGV. The length of the CDR3 is 15 residues. After removal of 3 bases from V and 1 base from J, the junction contained 2 bases not matched to a gene. CDR3 loop: CASSLDRGPSYEQYF. As DNA, the CDR3 is TGTGCCAGCAGCTTGGACAGGGGGCCGTCCTACGAGCAGTACTTC.

The chain employs TRBV5-1 and TRBJ1-2, with D maybe TRBD1 (6 bases). Germline loops: CDR1 SGHRS, CDR2 YFSETQ. Trimming took 4 bases from V and 4 from J, leaving 11 bases between them. This CDR3 contains 13 residues. The CDR3 region has the DNA TGCGCCAGCAGCCCCGAACAGGGCTATGGCTACACCTTC. Its protein is CASSPEQGYGYTF.

This clone was observed a few times. The rearrangement joins TRBV2 to TRBJ2-7, with D maybe TRBD2 (5 bases). The CDR3 runs 16 residues. CDR1 is SNHLY, CDR2 FYNNEI, per germline. Trimming cost V 1 base and J 3 bases, with 16 bases left between them. The CDR3: CASSEGWGVSSYEQYF. The CDR3 bases are TGTGCCAGCAGTGAAGGCTGGGGAGTCAGTAGCTACGAGCAGTACTTC. Variable domain in full (rest from reference TRBV2 and TRBJ2-7): EPEVTQTPSHQVTQMGQEVILRCVPISNHLYFYWYRQILGQKVEFLVSFYNNEISEKSEIFDDQFSVERPDGSNFTLKIRSTKLEDSAMYFCASSEGWGVSSYEQYFGPGTRLTVT.

The J gene is TRBJ1-1, the V gene TRBV5-5; unclear D gene. The V end lost 2 bases, the J end lost 0 bases, and 11 bases lay between the germline ends. This CDR3 is 15 amino acids long. Germline V gene lookup returns CDR1 SGHKS and CDR2 YYEKEE (reference sequence). This CDR3 reads CASSFTAVMNTEAFF. Here the CDR3 DNA reads TGTGCCAGCAGCTTTACGGCGGTAATGAACACTGAAGCTTTCTTT.

DNA of the CDR3: TGTGCCAGCAGCGTAGAAGGTGCAACTAATGAAAAACTGTTTTTT. Its translation is CASSVEGATNEKLFF. V usage is TRBV9 and J usage is TRBJ1-4; D not resolved. Germline V gene data show CDR1 as SGDLS and CDR2 as YYNGEE. V was shortened by 0 bases and J by 0 bases, with 6 bases between the two germline ends. This CDR3 comprises 15 residues.

V and J are TRBV6-5 and TRBJ1-3; TRBD1 matches 7 bases. The CDR3 loop spans 14 amino acids. After removal of 6 bases from V and 4 bases from J, the junction contained 6 bases not matched to a gene. Germline V CDR1 and CDR2: MNHEY, SVGAGI. This CDR3 is CASSHDRVGNTIYF. The CDR3 coding sequence is TGTGCCAGCAGCCACGACAGGGTAGGAAACACCATATATTTT.

The rearrangement joins TRBV28 to TRBJ1-6; no clear D. Germline lookup yields CDR1 MDHEN and CDR2 SYDVKM. V lost 11 bases and J lost 10, with 15 bases in between. This CDR3 region has 12 residues. CDR3 sequence: CASRISESPLHF. The CDR3 DNA reads TGTGCCTCCCGCATTTCCGAGTCACCCCTCCACTTT.

The chain combines TRBV7-9 with TRBJ2-1; no firm D call. The ends were cut back, 4 bases at V and 12 bases at J, with 13 bases in the middle. The CDR3 consists of 12 residues. CDR1 SEHNR and CDR2 FQNEAQ come from the germline V gene (reference sequence). In DNA, the CDR3 is TGTGCCAGCAGCTACCAGGATCTGGGGCAGTTCTTC. Translating it yields CASSYQDLGQFF.

The chain uses TRBV15 and TRBJ1-6; TRBD1 might be the D (5 bases). V shed 5 bases and J shed 2 bases, with 10 bases lying between them. The CDR3 is made up of 15 amino acids. Germline V gene lookup returns CDR1 LNHNV and CDR2 YYDKDF (reference sequence). In DNA form, the CDR3 reads TGTGCCACCAGCCAACAGGAGACCTATAATTCACCCCTCCACTTT. As protein: CATSQQETYNSPLHF.

This clone has a handful of counts. As DNA, the CDR3 is TGTGCCAGCAGCTTGGGCCACAGGGAAGATCAGCCCCAGCATTTT. This gives the protein CASSLGHREDQPQHF. The chain uses TRBV5-8 and TRBJ1-5; TRBD1 is a possible D gene (6 bases). CDR1 and CDR2 from the germline V gene are SGHTS and YDEGEE. The CDR3 is made up of 15 amino acids. Between the trimmed V and J ends, which lost 0 bases and 5 bases, there was a span of 12 bases.

The rearrangement links TRBV18 to TRBJ2-7; D gene unclear. Trimming removed 2 bases at V and 0 bases at J, with 8 bases between. The CDR3 runs to 14 residues. The germline V gene has CDR1 KGHSH and CDR2 LQKENI. The CDR3 DNA reads as TGTGCCAGCTCACCAAGGTCAGCCTCCTACGAGCAGTACTTC. This translates into CASSPRSASYEQYF.

This clone has just one count. The chain has TRBV5-8 and TRBJ2-7; the D call may be TRBD1 or TRBD2 (5 bases each). The V gene's germline CDR1 is SGHTS and CDR2 YDEGEE. The V and J ends lost 2 bases and 0 bases respectively, with 12 bases between them. This CDR3 is 15 amino acids long. The CDR3 is CASSLSRDPSYEQYF. CDR3 DNA: TGTGCCAGCAGCTTATCAAGGGACCCCTCCTACGAGCAGTACTTC.

The J gene is TRBJ1-1, the V gene TRBV30, with D tentatively TRBD1 (6 bases). The germline V gene encodes CDR1 GTSNPN and CDR2 SVGIG (reference sequence). V dropped 8 bases and J dropped 1 base, with 11 bases sitting between them. The CDR3 covers 12 residues. The CDR3, as DNA: TGTGCCGGGTACAGGGCGAACACTGAAGCTTTCTTT. It yields the protein CAGYRANTEAFF. The full variable domain, with the rest looked up from reference TRBV30 and TRBJ1-1, is SQTIHQWPATLVQPVGSPLSLECTVEGTSNPNLYWYRQAAGRGLQLLFYSVGIGQISSEVPQNLSASRPQDRQFILSSKKLLLSDSGFYLCAGYRANTEAFFGQGTRLTVV.

This chain connects TRBV6-1 to TRBJ2-7; D remains ambiguous. CDR1 is MNHNS and CDR2 is SASEGT in the germline V gene. The CDR3 is 13 residues long. V shed 3 bases and J shed 5 bases, with 11 bases lying between them. In DNA, the CDR3 is TGTGCCAGCAGTGACCTGGGTTTTGACGAGCAGTACTTC. This translates into CASSDLGFDEQYF.